This entry concerns a single T cell receptor (beta chain). With 4 bases clipped from V and 4 bases from J, the junction kept 5 bases outside the gene matches. The CDR3 totals 15 residues. Germline assignment: CDR1 SGDLS and CDR2 YYNGEE. The sample belongs to a study of blood T cell repertoires in COVID-19. Study context: Some COVID-19 samples were acute and others convalescent; all came from the United States, Italy and Spain.

The assay was immunoSEQ multiplex PCR, and TCRdb's table has in-frame clones only and misses some. The repertoire holds 100,000 to 150,000 clones, approximately 86% seen once, with about 2.5% in the top ten. The TCR originated in a woman in her fifties or sixties who had recovered from COVID-19. Sequencing input: PBMCs or T cells enriched from blood (not recorded which). The chain recombines TRBV9 with TRBJ2-3, with 11 bases fitting TRBD2. CDR3 sequence (DNA): TGTGCCAGCAGCTATAGCGGGGGGGCCGCAGATACGCAGTATTTT. Translated, it gives CASSYSGGAADTQYF. Looking up the rest from reference TRBV9 and TRBJ2-3 gives the full variable domain: DSGVTQTPKHLITATGQRVTLRCSPRSGDLSVYWYQQSLDQGLQFLIQYYNGEERAKGNILERFSAQQFPDLHSELNLSSLELGDSALYFCASSYSGGAADTQYFGPGTRLTVL.